This T cell receptor (beta chain) was profiled in a study of T-cell reconstitution after alpha-beta-depleted transplantation in children. There are 13 residues in the CDR3. The germline gives CDR1 SGHRS, CDR2 YFSETQ. This clonotype is a singleton in its sample. Sequence at one end of the junction differs from germline and may be a read error. Unique molecular identifiers were built into the TCRbeta library. MiXCR was run by TCRdb on the PCR reads, yielding one entry per CDR3 protein. The table records more than 200,000 distinct CDR3 sequences, about 26% of them present only once. The source was PBMCs, collected before TCRalphabeta/CD19-depleted stem cell transplant. The TCR originated in a girl under 10 years old with Fanconi anemia, due to receive a stem cell transplant. The chain employs TRBV5-1 and TRBJ2-1, with no clear D. The CDR3 region is CASSSRAYNEEFF. The CDR3 nucleotides are TGCGCCAGCAGCTCCCGGGCCTACAATGAGGAGTTCTTC.